What follows describes a single T cell receptor beta chain. As yet, its antigen is unknown. This sample is drawn from a study of T-cell memory formation after mild COVID-19. General study findings and limits: Whether day 37 second-wave clones are SARS-CoV-2-specific was not confirmed. The pre-infection memory compartment contained some responding clones, suggesting cross-reactive memory joined. Contracting clones localized mainly to CM and EM when CD4+ and mainly to EMRA when CD8+.

Each CDR3 protein gets one entry after TCRdb re-called the 5' RACE reads with MiXCR. The sample includes 450,000 or so distinct CDR3 sequences, approximately 20% of them seen just once. CDR1 and CDR2 (germline): MGHRA, YSYEKL. With 4 bases clipped from V and 3 bases from J, the junction kept 6 bases outside the gene matches. The CDR3 is 15 amino acids. The receptor was derived from an adult woman who had mild COVID-19 (a few samples of this study predate the infection). Cell type and time point are not known. The chain combines TRBV4-1 with TRBJ2-7; 10 bases are a match to TRBD2. What was sequenced was PBMCs or a T cell subset sorted from them (not recorded which). The CDR3 is CASSPPAGGNYEQYF. CDR3 sequence (DNA): TGCGCCAGCAGCCCCCCAGCGGGGGGGAACTACGAGCAGTACTTC.